This T cell receptor beta chain appears in the sequencing data of a study of T cells in Graves' hyperthyroidism and ophthalmopathy. Looked up from germline, CDR1 is MDHEN and CDR2 is SYDVKM. Trimming removed 3 bases at V and 0 bases at J, with 11 bases between. The CDR3 has 15 residues. What was amplified from RNA transcripts were TCR beta CDR3 regions. A first-round RT-PCR of the TCR CDR3 used the HTBI primer set. MiXCR was run by TCRdb on the multiplex PCR reads, yielding one entry per CDR3 protein. The sample carries about 210,000 distinct CDR3 sequences, about a sixth recorded once. The chain uses TRBV28 and TRBJ1-2; D gene ambiguous. Sequences were obtained from blood. The TCR originated in a man between 45 and 60 years old with Graves' hyperthyroidism. The chain's CDR3 is CASSFPHSPNYGYTF. CDR3 nucleotides: TGTGCCAGCAGTTTTCCGCACAGCCCTAACTATGGCTACACCTTC.